This T cell receptor beta chain comes out of a study of regulatory T cells in long-lasting Graves disease. The study, taken as a whole, reports: The work looked only at peripheral blood and did not look at thyroid tissue.

Time point specified: newly diagnosed GD, antithyroid drugs for less than 3 months. Extracted RNA from PBMCs served as the source of the TCR library. This clonotype was seen many times. Its specificity is not known. Germline values: CDR1 WSHSY, CDR2 SAAADI. The V end was cut by 2 bases, the J end by 10 bases, with 15 bases between. This CDR3 has 14 amino acids. iRepertoire HTBI primers and Arm-PCR of CDR3 regions built TCR beta libraries. TCRdb analysed the multiplex PCR reads with MiXCR anew, one entry per CDR3 protein. The data show roughly 500,000 distinct CDR3 sequences, about 14% seen once. These data were also filed under a second study, of T cells in Graves' hyperthyroidism and ophthalmopathy. That source adds: Patients aged 18 to 65 had newly diagnosed hyperthyroidism of under 2 months' duration. HTBI primers drove first-round RT-PCR of the TCR CDR3. Ophthalmopathy and stable hyperthyroidism were told apart by a 13 V-J model.

The clonotype originates from a man aged 25 to 45 with Graves disease. The chain combines TRBV10-2 with TRBJ2-1, with a weak D call TRBD2 (5 bases). Sequenced material: peripheral blood mononuclear cells (PBMCs), taken at new diagnosis, from a patient treated with antithyroid drugs. CDR3 sequence: CASSEGLSGHEQFF. DNA for the CDR3: TGCGCCAGCAGTGAGGGACTCAGCGGTCACGAGCAGTTCTTC.